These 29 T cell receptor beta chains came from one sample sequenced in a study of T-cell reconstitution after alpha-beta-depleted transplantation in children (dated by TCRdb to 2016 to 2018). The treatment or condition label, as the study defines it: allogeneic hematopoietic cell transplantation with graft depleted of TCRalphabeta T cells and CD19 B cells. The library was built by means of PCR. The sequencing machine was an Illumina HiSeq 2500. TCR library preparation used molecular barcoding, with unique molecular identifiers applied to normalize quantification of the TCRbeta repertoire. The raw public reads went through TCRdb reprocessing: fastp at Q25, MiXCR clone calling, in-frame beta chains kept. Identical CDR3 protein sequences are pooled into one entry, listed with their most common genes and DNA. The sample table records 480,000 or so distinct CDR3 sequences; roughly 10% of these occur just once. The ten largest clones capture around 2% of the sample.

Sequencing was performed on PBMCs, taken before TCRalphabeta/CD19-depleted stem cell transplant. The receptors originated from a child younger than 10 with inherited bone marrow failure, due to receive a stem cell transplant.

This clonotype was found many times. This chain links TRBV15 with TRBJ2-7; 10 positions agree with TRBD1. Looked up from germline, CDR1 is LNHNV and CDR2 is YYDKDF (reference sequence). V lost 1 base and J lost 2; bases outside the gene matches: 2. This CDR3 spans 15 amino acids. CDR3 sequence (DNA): TGTGCCACCAGCAGAGGACAGGGGGCGGCCTACGAGCAGTACTTC. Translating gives CATSRGQGAAYEQYF. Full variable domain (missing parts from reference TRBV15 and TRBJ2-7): DAMVIQNPRYQVTQFGKPVTLSCSQTLNHNVMYWYQQKSSQAPKLLFHYYDKDFNNEADTPDNFQSRRPNTSFCFLDIRSPGLGDTAMYLCATSRGQGAAYEQYFGPGTRLTVT.

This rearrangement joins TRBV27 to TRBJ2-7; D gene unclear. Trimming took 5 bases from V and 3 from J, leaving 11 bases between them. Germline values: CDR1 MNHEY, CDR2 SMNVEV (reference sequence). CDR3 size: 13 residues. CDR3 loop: CASSPRPVYEQYF. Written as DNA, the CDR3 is TGTGCCAGCAGTCCCAGACCCGTCTACGAGCAGTACTTC.

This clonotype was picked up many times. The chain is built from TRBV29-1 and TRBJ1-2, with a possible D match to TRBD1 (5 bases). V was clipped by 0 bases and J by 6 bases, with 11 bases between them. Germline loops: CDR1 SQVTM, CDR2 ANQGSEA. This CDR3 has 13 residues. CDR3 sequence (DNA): TGCAGCGTTGAAGATCACAAAGGGGATGGCTACACCTTC. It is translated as CSVEDHKGDGYTF.

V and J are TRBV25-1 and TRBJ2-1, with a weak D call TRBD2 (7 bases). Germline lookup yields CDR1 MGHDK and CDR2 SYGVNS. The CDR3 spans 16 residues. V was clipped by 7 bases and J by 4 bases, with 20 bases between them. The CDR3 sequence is CASTPSQGGGYNEQFF. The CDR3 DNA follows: TGTGCCAGCACCCCATCCCAGGGAGGGGGATACAATGAGCAGTTCTTC.

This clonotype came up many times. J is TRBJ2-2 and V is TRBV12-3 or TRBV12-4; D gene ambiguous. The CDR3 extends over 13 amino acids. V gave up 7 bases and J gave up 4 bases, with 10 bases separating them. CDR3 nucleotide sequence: TGTGCCAGCACCCTCAGGAGCACCGGGGAGCTGTTTTTT. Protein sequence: CASTLRSTGELFF.

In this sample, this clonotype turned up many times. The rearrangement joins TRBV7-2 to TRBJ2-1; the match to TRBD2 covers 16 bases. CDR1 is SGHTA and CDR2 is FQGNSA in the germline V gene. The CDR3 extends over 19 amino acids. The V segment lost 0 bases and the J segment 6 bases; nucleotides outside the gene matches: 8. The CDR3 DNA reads TGTGCCAGCAGCTTAGCGGGACTAGCGGGAGGGCCTCGGGTCAATGAGCAGTTCTTC. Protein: CASSLAGLAGGPRVNEQFF.

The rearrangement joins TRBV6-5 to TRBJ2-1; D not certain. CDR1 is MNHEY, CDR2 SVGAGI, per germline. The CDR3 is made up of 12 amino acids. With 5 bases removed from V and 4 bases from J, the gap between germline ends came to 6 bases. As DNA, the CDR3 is TGTGCCAGCAGTGGACGGTACAATGAGCAGTTCTTC. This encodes CASSGRYNEQFF.

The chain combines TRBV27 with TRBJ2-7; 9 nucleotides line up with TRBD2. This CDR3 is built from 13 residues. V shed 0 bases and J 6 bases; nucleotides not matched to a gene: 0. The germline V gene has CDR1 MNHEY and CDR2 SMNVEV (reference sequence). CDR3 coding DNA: TGTGCCAGCAGTTTATCGACTAGCGGCGAGCAGTACTTC. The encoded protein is CASSLSTSGEQYF.

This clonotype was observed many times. As DNA, the CDR3 is TGTGCCAGCAGCTTAGGCGGGGAATCTGGGGCCAACGTCCTGACTTTC. Protein: CASSLGGESGANVLTF. The chain uses TRBV13 and TRBJ2-6; a weak D match, TRBD2 (5 bases). The germline gives CDR1 PRHDT, CDR2 FYEKMQ (reference sequence). V was cut by 0 bases and J by 1 base, with 7 bases left in between. This CDR3 comprises 16 residues. Supplemented by reference TRBV13 and TRBJ2-6, the full variable domain reads AAGVIQSPRHLIKEKRETATLKCYPIPRHDTVYWYQQGPGQDPQFLISFYEKMQSDKGSIPDRFSAQQFSDYHSELNMSSLELGDSALYFCASSLGGESGANVLTFGAGSRLTVL.

DNA for the CDR3: TGTGCCAGCAGCCCGGGGGAAGGTCGCGCTTTCTTT. Translating gives CASSPGEGRAFF. The chain couples TRBV6-5 to TRBJ1-1; possible D gene TRBD1, 5 bases. Germline CDR1 reads MNHEY; CDR2 reads SVGAGI. V gave up 6 bases and J gave up 11 bases, with 16 bases separating them. The CDR3 contains 12 residues.

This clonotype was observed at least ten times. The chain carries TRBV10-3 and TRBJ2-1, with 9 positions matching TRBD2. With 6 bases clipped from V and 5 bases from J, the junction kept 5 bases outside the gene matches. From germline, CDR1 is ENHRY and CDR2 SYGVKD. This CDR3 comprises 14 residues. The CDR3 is CAISSSGVNNEQFF. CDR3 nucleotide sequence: TGTGCCATCAGCTCTAGCGGGGTAAACAATGAGCAGTTCTTC.

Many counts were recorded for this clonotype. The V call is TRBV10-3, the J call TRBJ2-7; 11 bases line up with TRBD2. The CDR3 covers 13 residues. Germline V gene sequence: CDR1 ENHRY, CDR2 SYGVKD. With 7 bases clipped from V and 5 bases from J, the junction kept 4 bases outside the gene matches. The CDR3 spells CAIMASGRNEQYF. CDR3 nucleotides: TGTGCCATCATGGCTAGCGGGAGGAACGAGCAGTACTTC.

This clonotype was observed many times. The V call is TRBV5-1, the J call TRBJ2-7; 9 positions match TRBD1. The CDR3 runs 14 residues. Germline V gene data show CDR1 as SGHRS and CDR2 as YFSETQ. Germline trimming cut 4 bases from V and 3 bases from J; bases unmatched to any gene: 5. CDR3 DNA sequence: TGCGCCAGCAGCCCGGACAGGGGTGACTACGAGCAGTACTTC. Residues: CASSPDRGDYEQYF.

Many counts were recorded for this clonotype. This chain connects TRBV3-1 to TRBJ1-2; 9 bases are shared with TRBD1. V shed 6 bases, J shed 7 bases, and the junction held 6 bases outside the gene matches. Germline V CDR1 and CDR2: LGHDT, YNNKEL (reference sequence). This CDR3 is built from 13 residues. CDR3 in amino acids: CASSGGTGLGYTF. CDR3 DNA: TGTGCCAGCAGTGGTGGGACAGGGCTTGGCTACACCTTC.

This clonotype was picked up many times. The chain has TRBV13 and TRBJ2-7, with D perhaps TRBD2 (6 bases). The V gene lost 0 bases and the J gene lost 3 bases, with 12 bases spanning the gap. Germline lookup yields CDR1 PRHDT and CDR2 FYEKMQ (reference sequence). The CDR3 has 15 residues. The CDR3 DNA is TGTGCCAGCAGCTTAGGGGTCGGGAGCGGCTACGAGCAGTACTTC. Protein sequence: CASSLGVGSGYEQYF.

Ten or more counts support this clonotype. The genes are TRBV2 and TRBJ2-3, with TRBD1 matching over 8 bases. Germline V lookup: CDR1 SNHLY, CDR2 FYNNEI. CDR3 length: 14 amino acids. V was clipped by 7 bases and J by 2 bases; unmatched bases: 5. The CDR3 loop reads CASNKDRDTDTQYF. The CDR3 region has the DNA TGTGCCAGCAATAAGGACAGGGACACAGATACGCAGTATTTT. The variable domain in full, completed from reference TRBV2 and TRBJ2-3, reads EPEVTQTPSHQVTQMGQEVILRCVPISNHLYFYWYRQILGQKVEFLVSFYNNEISEKSEIFDDQFSVERPDGSNFTLKIRSTKLEDSAMYFCASNKDRDTDTQYFGPGTRLTVL.

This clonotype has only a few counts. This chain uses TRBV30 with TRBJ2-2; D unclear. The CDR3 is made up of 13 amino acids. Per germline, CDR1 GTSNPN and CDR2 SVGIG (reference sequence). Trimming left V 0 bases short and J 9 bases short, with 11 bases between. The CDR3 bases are TGTGCCTGGAGTGTAAATATAGACAGGGAGCTGTTTTTT. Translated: CAWSVNIDRELFF.

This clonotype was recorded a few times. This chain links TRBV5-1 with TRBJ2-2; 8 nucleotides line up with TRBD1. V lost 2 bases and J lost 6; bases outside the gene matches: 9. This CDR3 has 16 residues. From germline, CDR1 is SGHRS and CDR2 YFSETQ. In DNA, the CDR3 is TGCGCCAGCAGCTTCGTGGCAGGGGGCGCGGCCGGGGAGCTGTTTTTT. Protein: CASSFVAGGAAGELFF.

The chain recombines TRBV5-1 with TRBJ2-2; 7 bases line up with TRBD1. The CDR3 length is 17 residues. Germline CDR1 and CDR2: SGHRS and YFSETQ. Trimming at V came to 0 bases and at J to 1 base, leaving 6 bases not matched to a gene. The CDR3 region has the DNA TGCGCCAGCAGCTTGGCCGAGACAGGGCTGAACACCGGGGAGCTGTTTTTT. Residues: CASSLAETGLNTGELFF.

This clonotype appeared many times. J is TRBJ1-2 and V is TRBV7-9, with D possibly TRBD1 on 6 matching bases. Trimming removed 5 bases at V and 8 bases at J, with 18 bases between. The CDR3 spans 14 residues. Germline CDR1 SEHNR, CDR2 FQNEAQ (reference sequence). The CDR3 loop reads CASSTGTHLWGYTF. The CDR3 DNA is TGTGCCAGCAGCACCGGGACACATCTCTGGGGCTACACCTTC.

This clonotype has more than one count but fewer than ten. CDR3 coding DNA: TGTGCCAGCATCCCCCGGGGGTTCAGCACGAACACCGGGGAGCTGTTTTTT. This translates into CASIPRGFSTNTGELFF. The J gene is TRBJ2-2, the V gene TRBV7-9; TRBD2 might be the D (6 bases). The germline gives CDR1 SEHNR, CDR2 FQNEAQ (reference sequence). V was clipped by 7 bases and J by 0 bases, with 18 bases between them. The CDR3 totals 17 residues. The variable domain in full, with the rest retrieved from reference TRBV7-9 and TRBJ2-2, is DTGVSQNPRHKITKRGQNVTFRCDPISEHNRLYWYRQTLGQGPEFLTYFQNEAQLEKSRLLSDRFSAERPKGSFSTLEIQRTEQGDSAMYLCASIPRGFSTNTGELFFGEGSRLTVL.

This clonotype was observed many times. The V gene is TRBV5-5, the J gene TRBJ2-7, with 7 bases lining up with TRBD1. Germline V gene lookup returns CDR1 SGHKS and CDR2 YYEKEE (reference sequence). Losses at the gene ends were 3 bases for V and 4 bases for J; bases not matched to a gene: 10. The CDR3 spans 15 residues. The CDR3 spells CASSYAQGVQYEQYF. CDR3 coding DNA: TGTGCCAGCAGCTATGCCCAGGGGGTTCAGTACGAGCAGTACTTC.

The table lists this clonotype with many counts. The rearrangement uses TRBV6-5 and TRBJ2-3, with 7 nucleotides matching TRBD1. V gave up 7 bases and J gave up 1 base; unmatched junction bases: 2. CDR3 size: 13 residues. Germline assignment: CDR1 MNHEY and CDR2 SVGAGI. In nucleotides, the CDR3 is TGTGCCAGCATCGGGACAGGCACAGATACGCAGTATTTT. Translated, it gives CASIGTGTDTQYF.

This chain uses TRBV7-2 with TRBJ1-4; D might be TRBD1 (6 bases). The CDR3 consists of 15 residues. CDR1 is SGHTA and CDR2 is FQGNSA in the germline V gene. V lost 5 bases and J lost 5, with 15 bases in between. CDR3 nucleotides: TGTGCCAGCAGCCCCGGGGGTAGGGGGAATGAAAAACTGTTTTTT. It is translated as CASSPGGRGNEKLFF.

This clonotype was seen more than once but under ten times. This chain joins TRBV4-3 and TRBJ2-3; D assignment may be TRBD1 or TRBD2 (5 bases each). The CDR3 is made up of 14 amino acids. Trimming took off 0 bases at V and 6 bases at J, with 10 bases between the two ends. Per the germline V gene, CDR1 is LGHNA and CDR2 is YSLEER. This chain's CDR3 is CASSQDREMDTQYF. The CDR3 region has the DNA TGCGCCAGCAGCCAAGACAGGGAGATGGATACGCAGTATTTT.

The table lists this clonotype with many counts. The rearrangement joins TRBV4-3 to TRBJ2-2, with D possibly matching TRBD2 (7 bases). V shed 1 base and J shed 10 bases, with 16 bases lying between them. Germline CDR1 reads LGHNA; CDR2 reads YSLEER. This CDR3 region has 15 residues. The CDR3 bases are TGCGCCAGCAGCCAAGGATACAGGGCGGGGGAGGAGCTGTTTTTT. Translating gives CASSQGYRAGEELFF.

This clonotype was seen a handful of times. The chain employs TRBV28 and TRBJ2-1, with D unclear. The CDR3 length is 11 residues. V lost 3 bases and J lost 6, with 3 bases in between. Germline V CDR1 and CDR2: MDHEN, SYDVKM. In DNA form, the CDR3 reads TGTGCCAGCAGTTTCCCCAATGAGCAGTTCTTC. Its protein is CASSFPNEQFF.

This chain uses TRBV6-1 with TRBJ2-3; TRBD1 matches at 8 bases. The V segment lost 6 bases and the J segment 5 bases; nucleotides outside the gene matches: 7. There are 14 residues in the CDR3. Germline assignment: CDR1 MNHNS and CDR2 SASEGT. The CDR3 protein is CASSPDRVEDTQYF. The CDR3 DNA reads TGTGCCAGCAGCCCGGACAGGGTGGAAGATACGCAGTATTTT.

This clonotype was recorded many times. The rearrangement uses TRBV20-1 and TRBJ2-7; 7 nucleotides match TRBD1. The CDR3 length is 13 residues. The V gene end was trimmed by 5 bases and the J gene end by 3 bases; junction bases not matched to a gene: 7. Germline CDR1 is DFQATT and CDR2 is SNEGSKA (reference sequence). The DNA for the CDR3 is TGCAGTGCTGTCCGGGACAGCGACTACGAGCAGTACTTC. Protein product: CSAVRDSDYEQYF.